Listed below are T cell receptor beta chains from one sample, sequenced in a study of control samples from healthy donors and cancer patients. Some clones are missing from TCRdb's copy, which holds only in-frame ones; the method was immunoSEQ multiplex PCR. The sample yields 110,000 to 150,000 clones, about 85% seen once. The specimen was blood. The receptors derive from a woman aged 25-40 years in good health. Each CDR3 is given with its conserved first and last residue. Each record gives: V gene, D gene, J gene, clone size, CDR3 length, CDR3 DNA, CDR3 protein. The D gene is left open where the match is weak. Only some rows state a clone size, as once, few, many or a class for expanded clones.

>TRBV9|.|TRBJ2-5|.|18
TGTGCCAGCAGCCCACGTCGCGGGTACCCCACGTATGGCGAGACCCAGTACTTC
CASSPRRGYPTYGETQYF
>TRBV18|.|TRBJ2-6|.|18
TGTGCCAGCTCACCACCCTTTAAACTAAACTCTGGGGCCAACGTCCTGACTTTC
CASSPPFKLNSGANVLTF
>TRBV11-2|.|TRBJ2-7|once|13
TGTGCCAGCAGCCTCGGGACCTACTACGAGCAGTACTTC
CASSLGTYYEQYF
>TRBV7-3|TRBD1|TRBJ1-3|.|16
TGTGCCAGCAGCTCCCTGACAGGGGGCTCTGGAAACACCATATATTTT
CASSSLTGGSGNTIYF
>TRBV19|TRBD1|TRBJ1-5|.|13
TGTGCCAGTAGTAACAGGGGGCATCAGCCCCAGCATTTT
CASSNRGHQPQHF
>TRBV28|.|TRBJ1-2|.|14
TGTGCCAGCAGACAAGGGCTCCTACGGGGTGGCTACACCTTC
CASRQGLLRGGYTF
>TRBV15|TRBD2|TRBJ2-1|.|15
TGTGCCACCAGCAGGGGACTAGTCGGACGCAATGAGCAGTTCTTC
CATSRGLVGRNEQFF
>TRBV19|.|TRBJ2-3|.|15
TGTGCCAGTAGTATGGGCAGCCCGAGCACAGATACGCAGTATTTT
CASSMGSPSTDTQYF
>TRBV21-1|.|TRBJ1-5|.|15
TGTGCCAGCAGCAAATTCGGCGACACTAATCAGCCCCAGCATTTT
CASSKFGDTNQPQHF
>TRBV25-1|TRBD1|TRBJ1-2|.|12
TGTGCCAGCAGTGGACAGGGGTACGGCTACACCTTC
CASSGQGYGYTF
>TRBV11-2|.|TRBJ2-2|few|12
TGTGCCAGCAGCTTTAATTCCGGGGAGCTGTTTTTT
CASSFNSGELFF
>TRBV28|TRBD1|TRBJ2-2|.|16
TGTGCCAGCAGTTTAACGACAGGGAGTAGCACCGGGGAGCTGTTTTTT
CASSLTTGSSTGELFF
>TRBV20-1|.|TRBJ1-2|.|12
TGCAGTGCTAGTGACGGGAAGAATGGCTACACCTTC
CSASDGKNGYTF
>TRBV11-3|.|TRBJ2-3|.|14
TGTGCCAGCAGCTTAGGTGGGCCCACAGATACGCAGTATTTT
CASSLGGPTDTQYF
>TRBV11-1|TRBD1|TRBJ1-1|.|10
TGTGCCAGCGGGGACAGGGTTGTTGACTTT
CASGDRVVDF
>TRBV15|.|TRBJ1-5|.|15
TGTGCCACCAGCAGAGATCGACAGGGCAATCAGCCCCAGCATTTT
CATSRDRQGNQPQHF
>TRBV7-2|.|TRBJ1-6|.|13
TGTGCCAGCAGCTTAATCAGGAATTCACCCCTCCACTTT
CASSLIRNSPLHF
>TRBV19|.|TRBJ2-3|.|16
TGTGCCAGTAGTAAAGAGGGGGGGAGCGGCACAGATACGCAGTATTTT
CASSKEGGSGTDTQYF
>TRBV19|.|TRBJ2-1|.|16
TGTGCCAGTAGTAATCGGGGCACGGCGGGATCCAATGAGCAGTTCTTC
CASSNRGTAGSNEQFF
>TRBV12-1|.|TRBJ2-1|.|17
TGTGCCAGCAGCTTTGCAGGGAGGGGGCGCGGACGCAATGAGCAGTTCTTC
CASSFAGRGRGRNEQFF
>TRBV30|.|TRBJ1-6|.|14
TGTGCCTGGAGGCTGGGACATTCAGGTTCACCCCTCCACTTT
CAWRLGHSGSPLHF
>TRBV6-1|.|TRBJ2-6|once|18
TGTGCCAGCAGTGAAGCTTGGACGGGGAGCTCTGGGGCCAACGTCCTGACTTTC
CASSEAWTGSSGANVLTF
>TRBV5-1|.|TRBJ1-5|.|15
TGCGCCAGCAGCTTGGAACAGGGAAGCAATCAGCCCCAGCATTTT
CASSLEQGSNQPQHF
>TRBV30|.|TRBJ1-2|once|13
TGTGCCTGGAGTCTTAGCGGCAGGGATGGCTACACCTTC
CAWSLSGRDGYTF
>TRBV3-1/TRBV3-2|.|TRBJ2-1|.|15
TGTGCCAGCAGCCAAGACGCACTGGGTCAAAATGAGCAGTTCTTC
CASSQDALGQNEQFF
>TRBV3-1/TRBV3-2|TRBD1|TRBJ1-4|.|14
TGTGCCAGCAGCCGCGGGACAGTTCGGGAAAAACTGTTTTTT
CASSRGTVREKLFF
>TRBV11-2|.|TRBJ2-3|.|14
TGTGCCAGCAGCCCGACAGGAAACACAGATACGCAGTATTTT
CASSPTGNTDTQYF
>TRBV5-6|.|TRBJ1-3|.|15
TGTGCCAGCAGCTTGGGAGCAGGGTCTGGAAACACCATATATTTT
CASSLGAGSGNTIYF
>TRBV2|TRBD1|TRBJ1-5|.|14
TGTGCCAGCCAGGCAGGGGGCCAGGGTCAGCCCCAGCATTTT
CASQAGGQGQPQHF
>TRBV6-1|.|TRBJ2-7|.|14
TGTGCCAGCAGTGAAGTGTGGAGCTCCTACGAGCAGTACTTC
CASSEVWSSYEQYF
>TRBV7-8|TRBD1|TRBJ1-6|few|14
TGTGCCAGCAGCTCGGGACAGGGGTCTTCACCCCTCCACTTT
CASSSGQGSSPLHF
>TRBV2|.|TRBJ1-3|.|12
TGTGCCAGCAACGGGGCTGGAAACACCATATATTTT
CASNGAGNTIYF
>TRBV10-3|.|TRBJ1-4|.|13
TGTGCCACCGCTGGGGGTCAGCCCGAAAAACTGTTTTTT
CATAGGQPEKLFF
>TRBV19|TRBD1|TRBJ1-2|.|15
TGTGCCAGTACCCTTAGAAGGGGGACAGGGGCTGGCTACACCTTC
CASTLRRGTGAGYTF
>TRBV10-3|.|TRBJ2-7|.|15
TGTGCCATCAGTGATGGGGCCCGAAATGTCTACGAGCAGTACTTC
CAISDGARNVYEQYF
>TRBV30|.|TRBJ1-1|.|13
TGTGCCTGGACCAGACAGATAAACACTGAAGCTTTCTTT
CAWTRQINTEAFF
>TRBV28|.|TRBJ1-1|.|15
TGTGCCAGCAGTTTCTCGGGGGCTCGGAGCACTGAAGCTTTCTTT
CASSFSGARSTEAFF
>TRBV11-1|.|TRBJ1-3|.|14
TGTGCCAGCAGCGACAGGACAGACGGAAACACCATATATTTT
CASSDRTDGNTIYF
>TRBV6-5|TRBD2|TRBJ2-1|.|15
TGTGCCTCCGAAGTCTGGCGGGAGTCCCACAATGAGCAGTTCTTC
CASEVWRESHNEQFF
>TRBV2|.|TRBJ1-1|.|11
TGTGCCAGCATCTTAAACACTGAAGCTTTCTTT
CASILNTEAFF
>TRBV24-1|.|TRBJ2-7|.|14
TGTGCCACCAGTGACCCGAGGCAGGGTAGGAAGCAGTACTTC
CATSDPRQGRKQYF